The rows below give T cell receptor beta chains drawn from one sample of a study of molecular identifiers for immune sequencing clone quantification. A single record per CDR3 protein comes from TCRdb applying MiXCR to the PCR reads. The data contain 90,000 to 120,000 distinct CDR3 sequences, over 30% of them singletons. Input material: naive CD8+ T cells from blood, with Jurkat cell RNA spiked in. The receptors stem from a human donor in good health. Some libraries in this study had Jurkat cell RNA spiked in. Both conserved end residues are part of each CDR3. Some rows mark clone size as missing; the rest say once, few, many or name a class of expanded clone.

V,J,size,CDR3
TRBV28,TRBJ2-5,NA,CACSLQRGRAETQYF
TRBV27,TRBJ2-5,NA,CASRRQDRGRNETQYF
TRBV3-1,TRBJ1-4,NA,CASSQGTGREKLFF
TRBV7-2,TRBJ2-7,many,CASSYPEAAYEQYF
TRBV20-1,TRBJ1-5,few,CSASGTGALAPQHF
TRBV27,TRBJ2-1,NA,CASSRSTYNEQFF
TRBV7-3,TRBJ2-6,few,CASSPGPLILSGANVLTF
TRBV15,TRBJ1-5,NA,CATSRDMDSNLPQHF
TRBV5-4,TRBJ2-1,NA,CASSGEDEQFF
TRBV7-6,TRBJ2-7,few,CASTSGGYEQYF
TRBV7-8,TRBJ2-3,many,CASASGSTDTQYF
TRBV4-3,TRBJ2-1,NA,CASSQDRRTWGNEQFF
TRBV28,TRBJ1-1,NA,CASSFSRQRTGRTEAFF
TRBV4-1,TRBJ1-4,NA,CASSPEGQQNEKLFF
TRBV28,TRBJ2-7,many,CASSPPGGEQYF
TRBV7-9,TRBJ2-7,NA,CASSLGPSGASYEQYF
TRBV28,TRBJ2-3,many,CASSPGLSTDTQYF
TRBV6-2/TRBV6-3,TRBJ2-7,once,CASSASDGKNIYEKYF
TRBV18,TRBJ2-3,NA,CASSPEGQGARTDTQYF
TRBV7-8,TRBJ1-5,NA,CASSLSLRQPQQF
TRBV21-1,TRBJ2-3,NA,CASGKRGDRGRTDTQYF
TRBV27,TRBJ1-5,once,CACSSEGSNQPQHF
TRBV27,TRBJ2-1,NA,CASSLGLAVDPQFF
TRBV27,TRBJ2-1,NA,CASSFGRGYNEQFF
TRBV4-2,TRBJ2-7,NA,CASSQEKGGFYEQYF
TRBV19,TRBJ2-1,NA,CASSRWEEDNEQFF
TRBV27,TRBJ1-4,few,CASSSLSRQGLNEKLFF
TRBV5-5,TRBJ2-7,NA,CASSLVAGSGYGQYF
TRBV29-1,TRBJ2-1,few,CSVERDSYNEQFF
TRBV7-2,TRBJ2-7,NA,CASSLSSEAYEQYF
TRBV20-1,TRBJ2-3,many,CSARVAPTTTDTQYF
TRBV7-7,TRBJ1-4,NA,CASSSRQVASNEKLFF
TRBV9,TRBJ1-5,many,CASGRGAGGNQPQHF
TRBV6-2/TRBV6-3,TRBJ2-1,many,CASSLGSEQFF
TRBV27,TRBJ1-2,few,CASSLYDRSDGYTF
TRBV29-1,TRBJ2-2,NA,CSVSGRGVTGELFF
TRBV27,TRBJ2-7,few,CASSLWGQGAEQYF
TRBV9,TRBJ2-3,NA,CASGASSGSTDTQYF
TRBV19,TRBJ2-7,NA,CASSKRGDRSYEQYF
TRBV27,TRBJ2-3,NA,CASGITGTPDTQYF
TRBV4-1,TRBJ2-7,few,CASSPDTTYEQYF
TRBV7-9,TRBJ2-5,NA,CASSFLETQYF
TRBV4-2,TRBJ1-4,many,CASSRDEKLFF
TRBV4-3,TRBJ2-7,many,CASSQVRGVYEQYF
TRBV20-1,TRBJ2-7,NA,CSARGILDRGIWYEQYF
TRBV12-3/TRBV12-4,TRBJ2-7,NA,CASSSLRDSSYEQYF
TRBV6-2/TRBV6-3,TRBJ2-3,NA,CASSLTSGDRDTQYF
TRBV24-1,TRBJ2-3,few,CATSQATDTQYF
TRBV19,TRBJ1-5,NA,CASSIVRLYSIQPQHF
TRBV21-1,TRBJ2-1,NA,CSEALGMYEQFF
TRBV12-3/TRBV12-4,TRBJ2-2,NA,CASSDGATGELFF
TRBV28,TRBJ1-5,few,CASSLRGALNQPQHF
TRBV19,TRBJ2-2,NA,CASSMGLPLRELFF
TRBV15,TRBJ2-5,few,CATSGLIQETQYF
TRBV29-1,TRBJ2-3,many,CSVEDLTSVSTDTQYF